This T cell receptor (beta chain) was sequenced during a study of OX40 agonist ivuxolimab in advanced cancers. Background on the study: With a range of roughly 23 to 90, age averaged approximately 60 years, and approximately 83% were male. Prior therapy, whether anti-PD-1, anti-PD-L1 or anti-CTLA-4, was allowed, and roughly 41% had some.

The germline V gene has CDR1 SGHRS and CDR2 YFSETQ. The V gene end was trimmed by 4 bases and the J gene end by 5 bases; junction bases not matched to a gene: 11. The CDR3 is 15 residues long. Clones were read by immunoSEQ multiplex PCR, and TCRdb kept only the in-frame ones, dropping some. The data hold 90,000 to 150,000 clones, with approximately 90% observed a single time. The TCR comes from an adult with an advanced solid tumor such as melanoma, head and neck, liver or kidney cancer. The gene calls are TRBV5-1 and TRBJ2-5, with 7 bases lining up with TRBD1. The source was CD4+ or CD8+ T cells sorted from blood, collected in a trial of the OX40 agonist ivuxolimab. The CDR3 loop is CASSRGQAQGETQYF. The DNA for the CDR3 is TGCGCCAGCAGCAGGGGGCAGGCCCAGGGGGAGACCCAGTACTTC.